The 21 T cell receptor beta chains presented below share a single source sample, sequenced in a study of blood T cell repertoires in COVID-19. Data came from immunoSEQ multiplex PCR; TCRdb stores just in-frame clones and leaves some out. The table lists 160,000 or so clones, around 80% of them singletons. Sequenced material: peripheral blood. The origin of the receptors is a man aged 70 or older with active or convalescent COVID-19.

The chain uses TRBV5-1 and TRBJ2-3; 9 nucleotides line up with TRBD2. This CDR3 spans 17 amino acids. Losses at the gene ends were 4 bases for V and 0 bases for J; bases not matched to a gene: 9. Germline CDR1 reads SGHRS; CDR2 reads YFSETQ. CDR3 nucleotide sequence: TGCGCCAGCAGCCGACCCTATAGCGGGGGAAGCACAGATACGCAGTATTTT. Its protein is CASSRPYSGGSTDTQYF.

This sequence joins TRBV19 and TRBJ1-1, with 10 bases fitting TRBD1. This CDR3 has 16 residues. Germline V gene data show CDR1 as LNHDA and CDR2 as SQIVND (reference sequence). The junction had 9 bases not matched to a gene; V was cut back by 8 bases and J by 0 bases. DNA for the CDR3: TGTGCCAGTGCCCCCCAGGGACAGGGGCTGAACACTGAAGCTTTCTTT. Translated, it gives CASAPQGQGLNTEAFF. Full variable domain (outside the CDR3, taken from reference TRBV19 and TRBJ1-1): DGGITQSPKYLFRKEGQNVTLSCEQNLNHDAMYWYRQDPGQGLRLIYYSQIVNDFQKGDIAEGYSVSREKKESFPLTVTSAQKNPTAFYLCASAPQGQGLNTEAFFGQGTRLTVV.

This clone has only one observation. The CDR3 region has the DNA TGTGCCAGCAGGGGGCGCGGGATGGGCATTCAGTACTTC. It specifies CASRGRGMGIQYF. The rearrangement joins TRBV6-5 to TRBJ2-4, with TRBD2 as a possible D gene (6 bases). V was cut by 6 bases and J by 9 bases, with 15 bases left in between. From germline, CDR1 is MNHEY and CDR2 SVGAGI. The CDR3 length is 13 residues.

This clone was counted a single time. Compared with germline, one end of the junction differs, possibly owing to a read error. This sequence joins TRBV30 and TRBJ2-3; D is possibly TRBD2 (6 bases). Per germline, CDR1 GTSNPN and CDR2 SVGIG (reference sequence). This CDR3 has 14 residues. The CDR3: CAWSVISGTDTQYF. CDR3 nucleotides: TGTGCCTGGAGTGTAATTAGCGGCACTGATACGCAGTATTTT.

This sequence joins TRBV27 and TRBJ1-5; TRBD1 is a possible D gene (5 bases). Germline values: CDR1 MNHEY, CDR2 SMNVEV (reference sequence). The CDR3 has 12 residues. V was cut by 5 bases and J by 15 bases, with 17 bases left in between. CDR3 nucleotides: TGTGCCAGCAGTCTCCTGGGGGGGTTAAGGCATTTT. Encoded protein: CASSLLGGLRHF.

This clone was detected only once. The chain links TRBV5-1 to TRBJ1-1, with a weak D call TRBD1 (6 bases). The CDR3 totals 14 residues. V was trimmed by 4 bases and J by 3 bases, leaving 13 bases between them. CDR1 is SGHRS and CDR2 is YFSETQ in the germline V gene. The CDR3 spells CASSLRTEDTEAFF. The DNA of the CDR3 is TGCGCCAGCAGCCTCCGGACAGAAGACACTGAAGCTTTCTTT.

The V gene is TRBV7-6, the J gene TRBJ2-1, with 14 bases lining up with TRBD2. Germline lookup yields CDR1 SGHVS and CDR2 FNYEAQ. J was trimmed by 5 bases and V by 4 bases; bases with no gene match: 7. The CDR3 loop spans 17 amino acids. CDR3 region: CASSSFGTSGSDNEQFF. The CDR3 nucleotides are TGTGCCAGCAGCTCCTTCGGGACTAGCGGGAGCGACAATGAGCAGTTCTTC.

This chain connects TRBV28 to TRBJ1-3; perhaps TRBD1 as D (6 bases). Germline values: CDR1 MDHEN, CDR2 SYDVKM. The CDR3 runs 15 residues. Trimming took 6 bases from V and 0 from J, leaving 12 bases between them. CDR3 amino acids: CASSKIQGSGNTIYF. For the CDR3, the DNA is TGTGCCAGCAGCAAAATACAGGGCTCTGGAAACACCATATATTTT.

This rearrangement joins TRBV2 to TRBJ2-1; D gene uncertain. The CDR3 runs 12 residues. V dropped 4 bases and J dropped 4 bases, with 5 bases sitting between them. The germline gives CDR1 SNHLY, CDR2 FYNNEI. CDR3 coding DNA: TGTGCCAGCAGTGGAGAATACAATGAGCAGTTCTTC. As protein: CASSGEYNEQFF.

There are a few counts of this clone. The CDR3: CASSPPGFPSGEQYF. In DNA form, the CDR3 reads TGTGCCAGCTCACCACCGGGCTTCCCATCGGGGGAGCAGTACTTC. This chain uses TRBV18 with TRBJ2-7; tentatively, D is TRBD2 (5 bases). Germline CDR1 is KGHSH and CDR2 is LQKENI. CDR3 length equals 15 residues. The V end was cut by 0 bases, the J end by 7 bases, with 16 bases between.

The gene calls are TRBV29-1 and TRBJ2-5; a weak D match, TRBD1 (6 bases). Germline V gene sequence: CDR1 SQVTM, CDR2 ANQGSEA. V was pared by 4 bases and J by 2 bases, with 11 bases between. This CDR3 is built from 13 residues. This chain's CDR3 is CSVVRGLQETQYF. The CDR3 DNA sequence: TGCAGCGTTGTCAGGGGTCTTCAAGAGACCCAGTACTTC.

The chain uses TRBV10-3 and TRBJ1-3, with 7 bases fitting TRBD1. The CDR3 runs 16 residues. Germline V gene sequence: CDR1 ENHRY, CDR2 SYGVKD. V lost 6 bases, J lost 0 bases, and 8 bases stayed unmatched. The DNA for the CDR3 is TGTGCCATCAGAAGGACAGGAACTTACTCTGGAAACACCATATATTTT. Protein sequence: CAIRRTGTYSGNTIYF.

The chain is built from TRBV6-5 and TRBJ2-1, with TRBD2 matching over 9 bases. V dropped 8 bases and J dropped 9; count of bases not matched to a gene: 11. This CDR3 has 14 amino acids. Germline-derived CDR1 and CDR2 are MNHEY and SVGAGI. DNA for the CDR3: TGTGCCAGCCCCCCAAGCGGGGGGCCGCTTGAGCAGTTCTTC. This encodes CASPPSGGPLEQFF.

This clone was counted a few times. The CDR3 bases are TGTGCCTGGAGTGTTAGGGGATTGGTTTCTGGAAACACCATATATTTT. It encodes CAWSVRGLVSGNTIYF. The chain combines TRBV30 with TRBJ1-3, with D tentatively TRBD1 (5 bases). Germline CDR1 is GTSNPN and CDR2 is SVGIG (reference sequence). The CDR3 length is 16 residues. Trimming took off 0 bases at V and 1 base at J, with 13 bases between the two ends.

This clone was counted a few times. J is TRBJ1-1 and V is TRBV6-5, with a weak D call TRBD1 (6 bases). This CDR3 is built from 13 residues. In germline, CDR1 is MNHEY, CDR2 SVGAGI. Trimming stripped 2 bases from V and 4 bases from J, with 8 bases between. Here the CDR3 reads CASSYRGGTEAFF. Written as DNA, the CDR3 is TGTGCCAGCAGTTACCGAGGGGGCACTGAAGCTTTCTTT.

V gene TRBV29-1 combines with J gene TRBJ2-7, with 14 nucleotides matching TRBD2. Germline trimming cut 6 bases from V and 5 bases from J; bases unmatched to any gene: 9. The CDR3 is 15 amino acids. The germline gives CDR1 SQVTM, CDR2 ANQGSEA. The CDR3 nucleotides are TGCAGCGTCTCCGGGACTAGCGGGAGATCCCACGAGCAGTACTTC. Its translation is CSVSGTSGRSHEQYF.

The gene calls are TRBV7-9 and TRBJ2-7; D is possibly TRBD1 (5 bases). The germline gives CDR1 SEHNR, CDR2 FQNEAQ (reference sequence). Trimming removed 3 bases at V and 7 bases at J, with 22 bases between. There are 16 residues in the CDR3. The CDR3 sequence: CASSFYSGVGAGEQYF. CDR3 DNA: TGTGCCAGCAGCTTTTACTCGGGTGTTGGGGCAGGGGAGCAGTACTTC.

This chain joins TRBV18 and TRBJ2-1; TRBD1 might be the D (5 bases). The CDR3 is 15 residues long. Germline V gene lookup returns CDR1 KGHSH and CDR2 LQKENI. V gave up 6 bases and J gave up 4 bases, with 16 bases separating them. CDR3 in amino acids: CASSQGVDSYNEQFF. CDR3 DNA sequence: TGTGCCAGCTCCCAAGGGGTCGACTCTTACAATGAGCAGTTCTTC.

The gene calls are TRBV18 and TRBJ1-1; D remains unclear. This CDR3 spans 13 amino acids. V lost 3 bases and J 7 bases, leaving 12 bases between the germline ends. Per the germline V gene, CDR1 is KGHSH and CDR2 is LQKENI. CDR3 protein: CASSPIWGDEAFF. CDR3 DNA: TGTGCCAGCTCACCGATCTGGGGAGATGAAGCTTTCTTT.

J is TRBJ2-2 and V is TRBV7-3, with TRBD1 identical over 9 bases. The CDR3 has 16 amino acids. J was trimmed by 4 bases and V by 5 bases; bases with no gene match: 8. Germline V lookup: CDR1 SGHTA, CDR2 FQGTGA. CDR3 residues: CASSQAGQGTTGELFF. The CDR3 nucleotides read TGTGCCAGCAGCCAAGCGGGACAGGGCACCACCGGGGAGCTGTTTTTT.

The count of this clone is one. This CDR3 is CASSEGGGPYNEQFF. The CDR3 coding sequence is TGTGCCAGCAGTGAGGGGGGGGGCCCCTACAATGAGCAGTTCTTC. This chain uses TRBV2 with TRBJ2-1; TRBD2 is a possible D gene (7 bases). Trimming took 3 bases from V and 2 from J, leaving 11 bases between them. The CDR3 loop spans 15 amino acids. CDR1 and CDR2 (germline): SNHLY, FYNNEI.